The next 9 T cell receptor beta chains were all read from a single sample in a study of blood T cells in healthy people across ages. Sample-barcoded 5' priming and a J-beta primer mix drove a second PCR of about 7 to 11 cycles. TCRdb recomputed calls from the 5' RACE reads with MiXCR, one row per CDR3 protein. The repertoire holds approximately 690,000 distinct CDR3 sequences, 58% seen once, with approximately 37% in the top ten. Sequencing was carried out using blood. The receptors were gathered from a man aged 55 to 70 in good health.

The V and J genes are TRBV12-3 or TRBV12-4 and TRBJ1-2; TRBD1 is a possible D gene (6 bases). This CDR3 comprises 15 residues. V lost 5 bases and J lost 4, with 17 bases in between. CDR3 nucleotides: TGTGCCAGCAGTCCCCGAGATGGGGGGCTCTATGGCTACACCTTC. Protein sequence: CASSPRDGGLYGYTF.

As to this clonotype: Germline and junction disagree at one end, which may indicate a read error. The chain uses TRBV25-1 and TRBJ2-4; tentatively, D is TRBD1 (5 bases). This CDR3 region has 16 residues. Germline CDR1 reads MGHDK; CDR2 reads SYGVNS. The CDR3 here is CASSEWSTAAKNSQYF. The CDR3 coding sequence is TGTGCCAGCAGTGAATGGTCGACAGCCGCTAAGAACAGTCAGTACTTC.

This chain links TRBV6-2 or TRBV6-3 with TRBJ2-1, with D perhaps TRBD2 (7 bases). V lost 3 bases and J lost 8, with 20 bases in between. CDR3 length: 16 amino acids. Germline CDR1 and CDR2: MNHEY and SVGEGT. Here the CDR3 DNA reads TGTGCCAGCAGTTATCCCATGGGGGGGCGAGGGTATGAGCAGTTCTTC. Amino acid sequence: CASSYPMGGRGYEQFF.

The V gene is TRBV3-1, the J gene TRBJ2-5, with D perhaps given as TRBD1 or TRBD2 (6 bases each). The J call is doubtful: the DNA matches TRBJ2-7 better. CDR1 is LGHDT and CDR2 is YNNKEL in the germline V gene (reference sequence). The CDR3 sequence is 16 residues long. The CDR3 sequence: CASSSESTGATYEQYF. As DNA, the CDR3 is TGTGCCAGCAGCTCCGAGTCCACGGGGGCCACATACGAGCAGTACTTC.

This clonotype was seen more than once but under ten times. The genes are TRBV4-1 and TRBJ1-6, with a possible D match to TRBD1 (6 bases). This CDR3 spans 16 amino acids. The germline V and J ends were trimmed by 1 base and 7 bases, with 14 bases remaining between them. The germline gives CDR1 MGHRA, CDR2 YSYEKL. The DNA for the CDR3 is TGCGCCAGCAGCCAAGGAGGGGGGGTGGGCAATTCACCCCTCCACTTT. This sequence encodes CASSQGGGVGNSPLHF.

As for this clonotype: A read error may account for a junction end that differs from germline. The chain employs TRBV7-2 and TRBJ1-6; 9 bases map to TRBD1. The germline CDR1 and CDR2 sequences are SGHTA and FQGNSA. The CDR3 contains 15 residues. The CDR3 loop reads CAGSPEGQGFSPLHF. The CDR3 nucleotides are TGTGCCGGCAGCCCCGAGGGACAGGGTTTTTCACCCCTCCACTTT.

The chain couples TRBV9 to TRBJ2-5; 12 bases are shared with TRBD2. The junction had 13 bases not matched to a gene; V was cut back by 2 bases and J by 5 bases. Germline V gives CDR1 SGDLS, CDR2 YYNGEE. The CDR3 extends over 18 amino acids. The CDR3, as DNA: TGTGCCAGCAGCGTTAGACCCGGGACTAGCGGGTCCGCGGAGACCCAGTACTTC. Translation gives CASSVRPGTSGSAETQYF.

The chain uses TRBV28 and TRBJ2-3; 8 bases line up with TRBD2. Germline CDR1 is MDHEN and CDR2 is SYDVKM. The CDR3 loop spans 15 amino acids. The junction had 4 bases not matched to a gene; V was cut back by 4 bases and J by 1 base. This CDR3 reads CASSSPGGGTDTQYF. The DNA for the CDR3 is TGTGCCAGCAGTTCCCCCGGGGGGGGCACAGATACGCAGTATTTT. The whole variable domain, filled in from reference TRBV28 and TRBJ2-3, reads DVKVTQSSRYLVKRTGEKVFLECVQDMDHENMFWYRQDPGLGLRLIYFSYDVKMKEKGDIPEGYSVSREKKERFSLILESASTNQTSMYLCASSSPGGGTDTQYFGPGTRLTVL.

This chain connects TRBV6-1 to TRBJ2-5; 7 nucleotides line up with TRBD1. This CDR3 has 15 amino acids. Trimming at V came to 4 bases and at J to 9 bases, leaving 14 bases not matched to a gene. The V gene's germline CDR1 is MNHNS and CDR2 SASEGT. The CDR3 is CASSARDSDIVAQYF. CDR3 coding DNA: TGTGCCAGCAGTGCCCGGGACAGCGATATAGTGGCCCAGTACTTC.